This T cell receptor beta chain was documented in a study of low-dose radiotherapy and immunotherapy resistance in tumors (dated 2022 in TCRdb). Describing the broader study: In Cohort 1, each fraction delivered 0.5 Gy every 2 weeks, and the prescribed total PTV dose was 6.5 Gy. Patients took aspirin 300 mg orally once daily for four cycles, starting on cycle 1 day 1. Eight patients were included in the translational analysis: three from the first dose cohort and the first five from the second dose cohort. Superscript III and a set of TRAV- and TRBV-specific primers were used to synthesize first-strand cDNA, so that both TCRalpha and TCRbeta chains were covered. Every two weeks, patients got intravenous cyclophosphamide at 200 mg/m2, given one day ahead of each radiation and immunotherapy administration. In Cohort 2, 1 Gy per fraction was delivered every two weeks, for a total of 13 Gy over 26 weeks. Nivolumab and ipilimumab were both given intravenously, with nivolumab at a 240 mg flat dose every two weeks and ipilimumab at 1 mg/kg every six weeks. Randomization of trial participants into treatment groups was not performed.

These reads were obtained on an Illumina HiSeq 2500. TCRs were amplified for 15 to 20 PCR cycles with Phusion, using a constant-region primer paired with the adapter attached to the V primers. Amplification of the isolated mRNA was done with the MessageAmp II aRNA Amplification Kit, which involved a roughly 17-hour in vitro transcription at 37 degrees C. The Dynabeads mRNA DIRECT Purification Kit was used to isolate the mRNA for TCR sequencing. Indexed Illumina adapters were added in a second Phusion PCR of 20 to 30 cycles, after which AMPure XP beads were used to purify the products. Per the original workflow: Custom Perl scripts were used to pool TCR sequences that encoded the same protein, to remove out-of-frame sequences, and to calculate the abundance of each clonotype. The analysis excluded TCR sequences that were supported by just one read. The metrics used to describe the repertoires included Shannon entropy, Gini index, clonality, richness, and the frequency of TCRs shared between repertoires. The public reads were reanalyzed by TCRdb: fastp trimming at Q25, MiXCR alignment, in-frame beta chains only. Every distinct CDR3 protein forms one entry, paired with its most common genes and DNA. TCRdb assigned the V and J calls; the authors' analysis was not used. The sample records approximately 52,000 distinct CDR3 sequences, 33% of which are singletons. The top ten clones comprise roughly 8% of the sample.

Per the germline V gene, MNHGY is the CDR1 and SAAAGT is the CDR2. V is pared back by 1 base and J by 1 base, with 15 bases lying between the germline termini. The CDR3 spans 17 residues, from the cysteine through the phenylalanine. Only the CDR3 region is kept as DNA, spanning 51 bases read in frame from base 1. Taken with the paper, the label for time point translates to: after trial treatment. This sample's treatment or condition label indicates: LDRT plus nivolumab, ipilimumab, low-dose cyclophosphamide and aspirin (RACIN trial). The donors took part in RACIN, a single-arm, phase I, dose-escalation trial that combined nivolumab, ipilimumab, aspirin, low-dose cyclophosphamide and low-dose radiotherapy. Patients were eligible if they had advanced solid tumors that were TIL-negative. Remarks on this clonotype: This receptor's antigen is unknown. No qualities accompany the bases; no much larger clone lies one base away.

The TCR sequence derives from a male donor with rectosigmoid adenocarcinoma. This specimen consisted of PBMCs, obtained after low-dose radiotherapy plus immunotherapy. The receptor chain draws on TRBV6-8 and TRBJ2-3; the D gene assignment is perhaps TRBD1 or TRBD2, with each matching 5 bases. The DNA reads as follows: TGTGCCAGCAGTTACTGGCGCAGGGCCGGGGGCACAGATACGCAGTATTTT. Translated, this gives CASSYWRRAGGTDTQYF.